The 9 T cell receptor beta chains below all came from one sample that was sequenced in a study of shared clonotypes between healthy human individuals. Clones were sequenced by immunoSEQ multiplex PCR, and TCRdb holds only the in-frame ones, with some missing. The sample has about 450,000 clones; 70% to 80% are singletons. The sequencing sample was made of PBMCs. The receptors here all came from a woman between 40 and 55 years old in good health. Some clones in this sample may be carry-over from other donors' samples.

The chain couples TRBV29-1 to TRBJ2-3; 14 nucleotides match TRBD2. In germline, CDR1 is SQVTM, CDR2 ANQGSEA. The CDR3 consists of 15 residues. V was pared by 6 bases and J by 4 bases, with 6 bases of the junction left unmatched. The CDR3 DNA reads TGCAGCGTCCAGACTAGCGGGAGGGGATCAGATACGCAGTATTTT. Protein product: CSVQTSGRGSDTQYF.

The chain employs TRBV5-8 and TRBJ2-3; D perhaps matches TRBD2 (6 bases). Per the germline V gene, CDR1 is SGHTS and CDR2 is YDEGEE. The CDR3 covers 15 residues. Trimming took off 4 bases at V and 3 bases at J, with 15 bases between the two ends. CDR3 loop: CASSKGTAETDTQYF. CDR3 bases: TGTGCCAGCAGCAAGGGGACTGCCGAGACAGATACGCAGTATTTT.

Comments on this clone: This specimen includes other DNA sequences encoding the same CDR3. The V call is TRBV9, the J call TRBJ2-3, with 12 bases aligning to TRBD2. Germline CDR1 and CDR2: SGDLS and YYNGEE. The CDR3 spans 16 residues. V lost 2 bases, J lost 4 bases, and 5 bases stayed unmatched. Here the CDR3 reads CASSVGLAGGADTQYF. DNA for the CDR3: TGTGCCAGCAGCGTCGGTCTAGCGGGAGGGGCAGATACGCAGTATTTT.

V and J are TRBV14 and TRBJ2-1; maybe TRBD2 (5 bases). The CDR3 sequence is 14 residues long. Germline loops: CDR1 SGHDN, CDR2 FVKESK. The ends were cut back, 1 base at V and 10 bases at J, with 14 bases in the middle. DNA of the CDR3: TGTGCCAGCAGCCAAGTGTATCTCCCGGGAGAGCAGTTCTTC. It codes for CASSQVYLPGEQFF.

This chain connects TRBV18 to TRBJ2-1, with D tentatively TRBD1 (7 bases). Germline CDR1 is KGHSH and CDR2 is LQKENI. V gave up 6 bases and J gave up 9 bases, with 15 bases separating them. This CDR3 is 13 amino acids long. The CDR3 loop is CASSRGAESEQFF. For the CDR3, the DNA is TGTGCCAGCTCCAGGGGGGCCGAGAGTGAGCAGTTCTTC.

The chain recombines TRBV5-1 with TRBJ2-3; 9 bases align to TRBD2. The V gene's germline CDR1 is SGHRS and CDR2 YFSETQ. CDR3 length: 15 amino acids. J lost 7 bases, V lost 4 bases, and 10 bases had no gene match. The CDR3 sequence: CASSPSGTTHHTQYF. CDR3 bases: TGCGCCAGCAGCCCTAGCGGGACCACACATCATACGCAGTATTTT.

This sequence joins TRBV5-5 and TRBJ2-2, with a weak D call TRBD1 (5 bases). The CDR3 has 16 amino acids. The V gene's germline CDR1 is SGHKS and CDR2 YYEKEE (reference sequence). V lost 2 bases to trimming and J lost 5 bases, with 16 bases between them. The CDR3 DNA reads TGTGCCAGCAGCTTCCCCGGGCAGGGTGTGACCGGGGAGCTGTTTTTT. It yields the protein CASSFPGQGVTGELFF.

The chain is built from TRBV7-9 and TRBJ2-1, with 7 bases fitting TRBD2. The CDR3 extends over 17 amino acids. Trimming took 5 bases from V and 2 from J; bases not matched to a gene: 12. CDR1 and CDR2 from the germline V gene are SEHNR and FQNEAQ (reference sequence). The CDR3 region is CASSAGSGGVAYNEQFF. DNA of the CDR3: TGTGCCAGCAGCGCCGGGTCGGGAGGCGTCGCCTACAATGAGCAGTTCTTC. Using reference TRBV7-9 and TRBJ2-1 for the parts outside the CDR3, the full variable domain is DTGVSQNPRHKITKRGQNVTFRCDPISEHNRLYWYRQTLGQGPEFLTYFQNEAQLEKSRLLSDRFSAERPKGSFSTLEIQRTEQGDSAMYLCASSAGSGGVAYNEQFFGPGTRLTVL.

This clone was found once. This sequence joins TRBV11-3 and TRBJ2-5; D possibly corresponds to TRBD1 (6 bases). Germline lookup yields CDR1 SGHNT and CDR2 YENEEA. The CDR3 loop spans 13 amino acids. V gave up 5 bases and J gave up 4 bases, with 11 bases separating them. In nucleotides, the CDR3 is TGTGCCAGCAGCCCCGGCAGGGGAGAGACCCAGTACTTC. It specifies CASSPGRGETQYF.